These 14 T cell receptor beta chains originate from one sample sequenced in a study of T cell repertoires in breast cancer. An expanded emulsion RT-PCR with primers for all TCR V genes paired CD8+ T cell chains. During the second nested PCR, blocking oligonucleotides suppressed genes that were not paired. One entry per CDR3 protein results from TCRdb running MiXCR on the emulsion pairing reads. The sample carries about 40,000 distinct CDR3 sequences, 45% to 55% recorded once. The specimen sequenced was CD8+ T cells. All receptors derive from a pool of human donors with breast cancer or a healthy control (not recorded which).

Points on this clonotype: One junction end does not reproduce the germline sequence, and a read error may be involved. This chain joins TRBV6-4 and TRBJ2-2; 10 nucleotides align to TRBD2. The length of the CDR3 is 16 residues. Germline V gives CDR1 MRHNA, CDR2 SNTAGT. The CDR3 is CASSDGTSEATGELLF. CDR3 DNA sequence: TGTGCCAGCAGTGACGGGACTAGCGAGGCTACCGGGGAGCTGCTTTTT.

This clonotype was seen only a few times. V usage is TRBV5-1 and J usage is TRBJ1-1, with D perhaps TRBD1 (5 bases). This CDR3 comprises 12 residues. The germline V and J ends were trimmed by 5 bases and 6 bases, with 11 bases remaining between them. Germline V CDR1 and CDR2: SGHRS, YFSETQ. This chain's CDR3 is CASRWEGSEAFF. The CDR3, as DNA: TGCGCCAGCAGATGGGAGGGGTCTGAAGCTTTCTTT.

The V gene is TRBV29-1, the J gene TRBJ1-1; D might be TRBD1 (5 bases). Germline lookup yields CDR1 SQVTM and CDR2 ANQGSEA. V was clipped by 1 base and J by 4 bases, with 16 bases between them. The CDR3 totals 15 residues. The CDR3 DNA reads as TGCAGCGTTGAAGGATCAGGGAGGTTGGGCACTGAAGCTTTCTTT. This gives the protein CSVEGSGRLGTEAFF. Drawing the rest from reference TRBV29-1 and TRBJ1-1, the complete variable domain is SAVISQKPSRDICQRGTSLTIQCQVDSQVTMMFWYRQQPGQSLTLIATANQGSEATYESGFVIDKFPISRPNLTFSTLTVSNMSPEDSSIYLCSVEGSGRLGTEAFFGQGTRLTVV.

In its sample, this clonotype was seen a few times. The V call is TRBV6-1, the J call TRBJ1-1, with D possibly matching TRBD1 (5 bases). Per the germline V gene, CDR1 is MNHNS and CDR2 is SASEGT. V was pared by 7 bases and J by 8 bases, with 17 bases between. The CDR3 runs 13 residues. Here the CDR3 reads CASKLGALTEAFF. DNA for the CDR3: TGTGCCAGCAAGTTAGGGGCTCTGACGGAAGCTTTCTTT.

To note about this clonotype: A junction end diverges from the germline sequence, so it may reflect a read error. The chain combines TRBV12-3 or TRBV12-4 with TRBJ2-7; 10 bases map to TRBD2. This CDR3 region has 18 residues. The CDR3 nucleotides read TGTGCCAGCAGTTTCGCCCAGGCGACTAGCGGGCCTTCCTACGAGCGGTACTTC. Protein sequence: CASSFAQATSGPSYERYF.

This clonotype was counted between two and nine times. The chain carries TRBV20-1 and TRBJ1-1, with D perhaps TRBD1 (5 bases). The CDR3 length is 14 residues. Trimming left V 1 base short and J 5 bases short, with 14 bases between. The V gene's germline CDR1 is DFQATT and CDR2 SNEGSKA (reference sequence). The CDR3 DNA follows: TGCAGTGCTAGAGTAGTAGGGGCTGGAACTGAAGCTTTCTTT. As protein: CSARVVGAGTEAFF.

This clonotype has at least ten counts. The CDR3 bases are TGTGCCAGCAGCCAGTGGCAGTACACTGAAGCTTTCTTT. The encoded protein is CASSQWQYTEAFF. The gene calls are TRBV3-1 and TRBJ1-1; D is unresolved. The V gene's germline CDR1 is LGHDT and CDR2 YNNKEL (reference sequence). CDR3 length: 13 residues. The V end was cut by 3 bases, the J end by 3 bases, with 8 bases between.

V and J are TRBV7-2 and TRBJ1-1; D call uncertain. Germline CDR1 is SGHTA and CDR2 is FQGNSA. Between the trimmed V and J ends, which lost 5 bases and 3 bases, there was a span of 13 bases. CDR3 length: 14 residues. The DNA of the CDR3 is TGTGCCAGCAGCCACGACACCGCCTACACTGAAGCTTTCTTT. This translates into CASSHDTAYTEAFF.

This chain uses TRBV20-1 with TRBJ1-5, with a tentative D call TRBD1 (6 bases). The V gene's germline CDR1 is DFQATT and CDR2 SNEGSKA (reference sequence). V lost 3 bases and J lost 0, with 18 bases in between. This CDR3 is built from 17 residues. In DNA, the CDR3 is TGCAGTGCTAGCCGCAAGACAGGACCATATAGCAATCAGCCCCAGCATTTT. This translates into CSASRKTGPYSNQPQHF.

This clonotype showed up just a few times. V gene TRBV6-2 or TRBV6-3 combines with J gene TRBJ2-1; 8 bases fit TRBD2. V was clipped by 4 bases and J by 0 bases; unmatched bases: 5. This CDR3 contains 16 residues. Per germline, CDR1 MNHEY and CDR2 SVGEGT. The CDR3 nucleotides read TGTGCCAGCAGTTCCTACAGCGGGAGCTCCTACAATGAGCAGTTCTTC. Its protein is CASSSYSGSSYNEQFF.

The chain combines TRBV30 with TRBJ2-7; D may be TRBD1 or TRBD2 (5 bases each). The CDR3 has 12 residues. The V gene's germline CDR1 is GTSNPN and CDR2 SVGIG (reference sequence). Trimming shortened V by 2 bases and J by 5 bases, and 10 bases separated the two germline ends. CDR3: CAWSLRDDEQYF. As DNA, the CDR3 is TGTGCCTGGAGTCTCCGGGACGACGAGCAGTACTTC.

The sample holds one count of this clonotype. Since a much larger clone is just one base distant, this may be a read error. The chain joins TRBV2 to TRBJ1-3; unclear D gene. Germline CDR1 and CDR2: SNHLY and FYNNEI. Trimming took off 11 bases at V and 7 bases at J, with 24 bases between the two ends. There are 15 residues in the CDR3. The CDR3 DNA reads as TGTGCCGTCAGAACTGACTCAACCTTAGGGAACACCATATATTTT. This sequence encodes CAVRTDSTLGNTIYF.

This sequence joins TRBV27 and TRBJ2-5, with D perhaps TRBD2 (5 bases). The CDR3 has 14 amino acids. V was shortened by 0 bases and J by 7 bases, with 12 bases between the two germline ends. The germline V gene has CDR1 MNHEY and CDR2 SMNVEV (reference sequence). CDR3 residues: CASSLSVGVGTQYF. The CDR3 nucleotides are TGTGCCAGCAGTTTATCCGTCGGGGTCGGGACCCAGTACTTC.

The CDR3 sequence: CASSPDRYVTEAFF. The CDR3, as DNA: TGTGCCAGCAGCCCGGACAGGTATGTCACTGAAGCTTTCTTT. This chain joins TRBV28 and TRBJ1-1; 7 bases align to TRBD1. CDR3 size: 14 residues. The ends lost 6 bases at V and 4 bases at J; junction bases unmatched: 8. The germline V gene has CDR1 MDHEN and CDR2 SYDVKM.